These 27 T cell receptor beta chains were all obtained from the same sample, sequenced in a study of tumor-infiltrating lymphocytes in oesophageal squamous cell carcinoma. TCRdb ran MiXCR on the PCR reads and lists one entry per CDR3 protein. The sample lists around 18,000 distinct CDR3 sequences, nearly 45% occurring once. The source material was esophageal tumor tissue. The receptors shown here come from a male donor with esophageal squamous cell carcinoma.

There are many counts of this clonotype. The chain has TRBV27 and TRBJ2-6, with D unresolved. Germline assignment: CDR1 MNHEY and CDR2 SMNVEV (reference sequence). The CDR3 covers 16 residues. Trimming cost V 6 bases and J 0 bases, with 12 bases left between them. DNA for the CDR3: TGTGCCAGCAGGTATCAGTTTGACTCTGGGGCCAACGTCCTGACTTTC. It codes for CASRYQFDSGANVLTF.

This chain's CDR3 is CASSNDTNYGYTF. The CDR3 DNA is TGTGCCAGCAGCAATGACACTAACTATGGCTACACCTTC. The rearrangement links TRBV7-3 to TRBJ2-7; the D is unclear. The J call may be in error: the DNA end matches TRBJ1-2 better. This CDR3 has 13 amino acids. Germline CDR1 SGHTA, CDR2 FQGTGA.

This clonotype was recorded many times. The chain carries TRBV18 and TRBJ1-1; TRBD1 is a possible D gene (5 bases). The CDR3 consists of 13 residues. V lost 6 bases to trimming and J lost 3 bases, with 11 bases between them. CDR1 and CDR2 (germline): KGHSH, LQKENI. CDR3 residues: CASSGTAYTEAFF. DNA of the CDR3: TGTGCCAGCTCCGGGACGGCGTACACTGAAGCTTTCTTT.

CDR3 nucleotide sequence: TGTGCCAGCAGAAAGGACATGTACAATGAGCAGTTCTTC. Encoded protein: CASRKDMYNEQFF. V gene TRBV7-2 combines with J gene TRBJ2-7; possible D gene TRBD1, 5 bases. The J call may not be correct, given that the DNA end is closer to TRBJ2-1. This CDR3 has 13 residues. Germline V gene data show CDR1 as SGHTA and CDR2 as FQGNSA.

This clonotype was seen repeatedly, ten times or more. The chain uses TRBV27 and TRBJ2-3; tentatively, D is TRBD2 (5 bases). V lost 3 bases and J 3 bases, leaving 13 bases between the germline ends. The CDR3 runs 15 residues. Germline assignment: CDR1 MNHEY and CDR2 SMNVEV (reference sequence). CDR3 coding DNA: TGTGCCAGCAGTTTGGGCGGGTGGGTAACAGATACGCAGTATTTT. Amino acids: CASSLGGWVTDTQYF.

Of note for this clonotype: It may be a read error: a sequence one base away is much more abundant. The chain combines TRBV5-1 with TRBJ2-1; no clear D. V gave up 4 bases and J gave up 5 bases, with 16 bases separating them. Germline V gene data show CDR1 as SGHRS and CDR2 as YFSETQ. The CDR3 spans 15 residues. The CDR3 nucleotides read TGCGCCAGCAGCCCCGGAGATTACCGGGACAATGAGCAGTTCTTC. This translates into CASSPGDYRDNEQFF.

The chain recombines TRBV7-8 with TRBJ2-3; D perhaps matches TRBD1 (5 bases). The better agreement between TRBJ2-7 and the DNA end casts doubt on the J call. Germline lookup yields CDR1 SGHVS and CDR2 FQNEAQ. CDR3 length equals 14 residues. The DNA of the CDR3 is TGTGCCAGCAGCCCTACAGGTTTCTACTACGAGCAGTACTTC. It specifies CASSPTGFYYEQYF.

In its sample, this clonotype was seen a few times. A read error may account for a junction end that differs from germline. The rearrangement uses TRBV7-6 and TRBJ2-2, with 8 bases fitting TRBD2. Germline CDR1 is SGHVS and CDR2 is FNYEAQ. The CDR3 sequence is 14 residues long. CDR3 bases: TGTGCTAGCAGCGAACGGGGGGGTGCCGGGGAGCTGTTTTTT. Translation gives CASSERGGAGELFF. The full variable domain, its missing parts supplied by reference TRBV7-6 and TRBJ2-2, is GAGVSQSPRYKVTKRGQDVALRCDPISGHVSLYWYRQALGQGPEFLTYFNYEAQQDKSGLPNDRFSAERPEGSISTLTIQRTEQRDSAMYRCASSERGGAGELFFGEGSRLTVL.

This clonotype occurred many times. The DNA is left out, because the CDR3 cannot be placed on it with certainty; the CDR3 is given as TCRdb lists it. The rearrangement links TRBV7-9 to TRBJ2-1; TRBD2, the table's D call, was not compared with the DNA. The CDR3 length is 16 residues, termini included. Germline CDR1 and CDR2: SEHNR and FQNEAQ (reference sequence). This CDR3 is CASSFGAGTNTGELYF.

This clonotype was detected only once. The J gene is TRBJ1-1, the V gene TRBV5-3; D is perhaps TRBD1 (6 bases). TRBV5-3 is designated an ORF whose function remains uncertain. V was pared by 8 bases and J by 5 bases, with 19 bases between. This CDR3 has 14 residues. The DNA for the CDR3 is TGTGCCAGCAGCCCCAGGGGCGCGGATACTGAAGCTTTCTTT. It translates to CASSPRGADTEAFF.

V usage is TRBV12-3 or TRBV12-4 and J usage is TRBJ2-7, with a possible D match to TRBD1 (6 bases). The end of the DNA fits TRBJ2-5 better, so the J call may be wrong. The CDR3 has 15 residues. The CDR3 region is CASSLGGPRGETQYF. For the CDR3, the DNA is TGTGCCAGCAGTTTAGGGGGGCCTAGAGGGGAGACCCAGTACTTC.

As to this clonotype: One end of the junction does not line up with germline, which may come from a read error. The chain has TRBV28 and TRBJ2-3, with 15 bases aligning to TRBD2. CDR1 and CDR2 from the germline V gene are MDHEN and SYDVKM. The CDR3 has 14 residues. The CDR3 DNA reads TGTGCCAGCAGTACCGGGACTAGCGGGAGGCCCTCATGGTTC. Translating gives CASSTGTSGRPSWF.

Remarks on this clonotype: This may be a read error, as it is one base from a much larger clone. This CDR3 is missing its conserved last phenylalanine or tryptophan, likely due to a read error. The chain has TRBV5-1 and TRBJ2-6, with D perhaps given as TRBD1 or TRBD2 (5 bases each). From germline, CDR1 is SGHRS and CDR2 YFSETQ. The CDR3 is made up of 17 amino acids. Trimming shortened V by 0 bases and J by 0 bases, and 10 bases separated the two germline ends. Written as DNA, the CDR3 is TGCGCCAGCAGCTTGGCGGGACCGATCTCTGGGGCCAACGTCCTGACTCTC. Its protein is CASSLAGPISGANVLTL.

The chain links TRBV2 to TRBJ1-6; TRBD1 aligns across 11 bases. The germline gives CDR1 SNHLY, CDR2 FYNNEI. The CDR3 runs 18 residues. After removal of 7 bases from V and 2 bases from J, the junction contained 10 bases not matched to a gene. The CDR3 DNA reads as TGTGCCAGCATTTCTTGGACAGGGGGCAGAACCTATAATTCACCCCTCCACTTT. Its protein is CASISWTGGRTYNSPLHF.

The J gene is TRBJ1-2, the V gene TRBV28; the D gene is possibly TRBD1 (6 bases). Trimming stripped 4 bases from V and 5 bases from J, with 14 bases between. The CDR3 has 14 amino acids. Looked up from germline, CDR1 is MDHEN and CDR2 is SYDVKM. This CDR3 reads CASSSSGTSYGYTF. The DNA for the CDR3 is TGTGCCAGCAGTTCTTCTGGGACATCATATGGCTACACCTTC.

CDR3 residues: CASSSGQGTMGQFF. CDR3 bases: TGTGCCAGCAGCTCGGGACAGGGGACAATGGGGCAGTTCTTC. The J gene is TRBJ2-1, the V gene TRBV7-2, with 10 positions matching TRBD1. The CDR3 length is 14 residues. Per germline, CDR1 SGHTA and CDR2 FQGNSA. Losses at the gene ends were 4 bases for V and 12 bases for J; bases not matched to a gene: 9.

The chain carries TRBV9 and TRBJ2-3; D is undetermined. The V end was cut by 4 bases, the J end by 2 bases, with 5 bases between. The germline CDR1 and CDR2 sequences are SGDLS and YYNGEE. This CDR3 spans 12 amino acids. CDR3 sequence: CASSRNTDTQYF. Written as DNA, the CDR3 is TGTGCCAGCAGCCGAAACACAGATACGCAGTATTTT.

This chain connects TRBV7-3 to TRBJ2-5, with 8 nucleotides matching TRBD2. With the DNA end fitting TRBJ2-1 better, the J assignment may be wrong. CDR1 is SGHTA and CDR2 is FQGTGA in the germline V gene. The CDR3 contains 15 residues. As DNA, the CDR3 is TGTGCCAGCAGCTCAATAGCGGGGCCCTACAATGAGCAGTTCTTC. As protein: CASSSIAGPYNEQFF.

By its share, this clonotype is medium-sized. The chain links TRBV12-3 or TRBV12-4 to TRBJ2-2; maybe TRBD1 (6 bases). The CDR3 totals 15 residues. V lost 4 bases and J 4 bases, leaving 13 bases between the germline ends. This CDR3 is CASSSLGGATGELFF. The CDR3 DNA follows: TGTGCCAGCAGTTCCCTAGGGGGTGCCACCGGGGAGCTGTTTTTT.

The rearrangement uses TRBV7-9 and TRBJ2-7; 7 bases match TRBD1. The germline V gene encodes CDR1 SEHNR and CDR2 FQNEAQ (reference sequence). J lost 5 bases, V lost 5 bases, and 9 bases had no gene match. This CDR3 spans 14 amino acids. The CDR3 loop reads CASSPKGAANEQYF. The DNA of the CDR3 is TGTGCCAGCAGCCCCAAGGGGGCGGCCAACGAGCAGTACTTC.

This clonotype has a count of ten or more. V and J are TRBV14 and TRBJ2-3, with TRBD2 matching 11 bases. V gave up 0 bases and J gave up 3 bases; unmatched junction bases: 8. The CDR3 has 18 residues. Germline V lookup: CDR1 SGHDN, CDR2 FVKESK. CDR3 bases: TGTGCCAGCAGCCAAGAAGAACTAGCGGGAGTCGGGACAGATACGCAGTATTTT. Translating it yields CASSQEELAGVGTDTQYF.

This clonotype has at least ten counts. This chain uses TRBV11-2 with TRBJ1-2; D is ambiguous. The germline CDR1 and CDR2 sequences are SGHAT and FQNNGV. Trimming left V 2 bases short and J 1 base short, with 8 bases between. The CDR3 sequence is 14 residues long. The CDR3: CASSLRAGNYGYTF. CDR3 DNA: TGTGCCAGCAGCTTACGGGCCGGTAACTATGGCTACACCTTC.

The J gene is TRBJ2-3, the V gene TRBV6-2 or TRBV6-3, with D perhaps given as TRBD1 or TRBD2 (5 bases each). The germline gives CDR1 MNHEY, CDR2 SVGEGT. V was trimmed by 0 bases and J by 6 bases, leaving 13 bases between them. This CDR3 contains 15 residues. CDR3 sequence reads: CASSYSTWGYDTQYF. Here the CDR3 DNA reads TGTGCCAGCAGTTACTCGACCTGGGGGTACGATACGCAGTATTTT.

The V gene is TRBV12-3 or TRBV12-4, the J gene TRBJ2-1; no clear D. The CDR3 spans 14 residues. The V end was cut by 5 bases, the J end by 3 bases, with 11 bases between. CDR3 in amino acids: CASSTSGYYNEQFF. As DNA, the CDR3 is TGTGCCAGCAGTACGTCCGGGTACTACAATGAGCAGTTCTTC.

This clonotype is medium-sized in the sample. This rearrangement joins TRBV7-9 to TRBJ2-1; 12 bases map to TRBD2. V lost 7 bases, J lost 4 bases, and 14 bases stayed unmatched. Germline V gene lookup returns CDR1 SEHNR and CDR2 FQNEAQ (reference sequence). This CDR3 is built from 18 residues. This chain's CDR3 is CASTEPPGTSGPYNEQFF. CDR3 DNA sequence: TGTGCCAGCACCGAGCCGCCCGGGACTAGCGGGCCGTACAATGAGCAGTTCTTC. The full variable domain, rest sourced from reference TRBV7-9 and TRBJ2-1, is DTGVSQNPRHKITKRGQNVTFRCDPISEHNRLYWYRQTLGQGPEFLTYFQNEAQLEKSRLLSDRFSAERPKGSFSTLEIQRTEQGDSAMYLCASTEPPGTSGPYNEQFFGPGTRLTVL.

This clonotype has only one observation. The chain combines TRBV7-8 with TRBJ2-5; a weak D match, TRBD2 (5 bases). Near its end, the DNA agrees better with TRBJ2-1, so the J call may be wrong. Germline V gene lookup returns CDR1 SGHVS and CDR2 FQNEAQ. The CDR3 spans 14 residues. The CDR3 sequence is CASSLVSVYNEQFF. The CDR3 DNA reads TGTGCCAGCAGCTTAGTTAGCGTATACAATGAGCAGTTCTTC.

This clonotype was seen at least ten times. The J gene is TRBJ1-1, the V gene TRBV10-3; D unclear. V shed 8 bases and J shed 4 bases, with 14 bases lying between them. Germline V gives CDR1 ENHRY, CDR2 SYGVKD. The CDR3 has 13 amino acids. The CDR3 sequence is CAIGPQGGTEAFF. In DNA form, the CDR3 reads TGTGCCATCGGTCCCCAAGGTGGCACTGAAGCTTTCTTT.